This is a list of T cell receptor beta chains from one sample in a study of blood T cell repertoires in COVID-19. Repertoires were generated with immunoSEQ multiplex PCR, while TCRdb's copy carries only in-frame clones and drops some. The sample consists of roughly 150,000 clones, over 75% of them appearing once. Sequenced: peripheral blood. The origin of the receptors is a human donor in a cohort sampled during active COVID-19. Each CDR3 is given with its conserved first and last residue. Each record gives: clone size, D gene, V gene, J gene, CDR3 protein, CDR3 DNA. A D gene is named only where the DNA matches it firmly. The size of a clone is reported for some rows only, either as once, few or many, or as a class for expanded clones.

abundance: .; d_gene: TRBD1; v_gene: TRBV4-2; j_gene: TRBJ1-2; CDR3aa: CASSLGQGSGYTF; CDR3nt: TGTGCCAGCAGCCTAGGACAGGGGTCTGGCTACACCTTC
abundance: .; d_gene: TRBD1; v_gene: TRBV28; j_gene: TRBJ1-2; CDR3aa: CASRTPGTGGYGYTF; CDR3nt: TGTGCCAGCAGAACACCCGGGACAGGGGGCTATGGCTACACCTTC
abundance: .; d_gene: TRBD2; v_gene: TRBV13; j_gene: TRBJ2-6; CDR3aa: CASSSIRLAGGPGANVLTF; CDR3nt: TGTGCCAGCAGCTCCATACGACTAGCGGGGGGCCCTGGGGCCAACGTCCTGACTTTC
abundance: once; d_gene: .; v_gene: TRBV11-3; j_gene: TRBJ2-1; CDR3aa: CASSSSVGGTGLYNEQFF; CDR3nt: TGTGCCAGCAGCTCCTCCGTCGGGGGGACAGGCCTCTACAATGAGCAGTTCTTC
abundance: .; d_gene: TRBD1; v_gene: TRBV2; j_gene: TRBJ2-1; CDR3aa: CASSPGTGGTFGFF; CDR3nt: TGTGCCAGCAGTCCCGGGACAGGGGGTACATTTGGGTTCTTC
abundance: .; d_gene: TRBD1; v_gene: TRBV5-1; j_gene: TRBJ2-5; CDR3aa: CASSKEGTGEGETQYF; CDR3nt: TGCGCCAGCAGCAAGGAGGGGACAGGGGAGGGAGAGACCCAGTACTTC
abundance: .; d_gene: .; v_gene: TRBV12-5; j_gene: TRBJ1-2; CDR3aa: CASGAEPYGYTF; CDR3nt: TGTGCTAGTGGGGCCGAACCCTATGGCTACACCTTC
abundance: .; d_gene: .; v_gene: TRBV7-2; j_gene: TRBJ1-1; CDR3aa: CASSLVQGNTEAFF; CDR3nt: TGTGCCAGCAGCTTGGTGCAGGGGAACACTGAAGCTTTCTTT
abundance: .; d_gene: TRBD2; v_gene: TRBV28; j_gene: TRBJ2-2; CDR3aa: CASRSSGGRGELFF; CDR3nt: TGTGCCAGCAGGTCTTCGGGGGGGCGAGGGGAGCTGTTTTTT
abundance: once; d_gene: TRBD2; v_gene: TRBV9; j_gene: TRBJ2-2; CDR3aa: CASSPRLAGTTGELFF; CDR3nt: TGTGCCAGCAGCCCCCGACTAGCGGGCACCACCGGGGAGCTGTTTTTT
abundance: .; d_gene: .; v_gene: TRBV6-2/TRBV6-3; j_gene: TRBJ2-7; CDR3aa: CASSWGYHHEQYF; CDR3nt: TGTGCCAGCAGTTGGGGCTACCACCACGAGCAGTACTTC
abundance: .; d_gene: .; v_gene: TRBV3-1/TRBV3-2; j_gene: TRBJ1-6; CDR3aa: CASSPGYSPLHF; CDR3nt: TGTGCCAGCAGCCCGGGTTATTCACCCCTCCACTTT
abundance: .; d_gene: .; v_gene: TRBV3-1/TRBV3-2; j_gene: TRBJ2-1; CDR3aa: CASSKEIRGYNEQFF; CDR3nt: TGTGCCAGCAGCAAAGAGATCAGGGGCTACAATGAGCAGTTCTTC
abundance: .; d_gene: .; v_gene: TRBV6-2/TRBV6-3; j_gene: TRBJ1-2; CDR3aa: CASSPSGGKGLGYTF; CDR3nt: TGTGCCAGCAGCCCCAGCGGTGGAAAAGGCCTTGGCTACACCTTC
abundance: once; d_gene: .; v_gene: TRBV7-8; j_gene: TRBJ1-2; CDR3aa: CASSLASNGYTF; CDR3nt: TGTGCCAGCAGCTTAGCATCTAATGGCTACACCTTC
abundance: .; d_gene: TRBD1; v_gene: TRBV6-1; j_gene: TRBJ1-2; CDR3aa: CASSEQGGQGGGYTF; CDR3nt: TGTGCCAGCAGTGAACAGGGGGGACAGGGCGGAGGCTACACCTTC
abundance: .; d_gene: TRBD2; v_gene: TRBV10-3; j_gene: TRBJ2-3; CDR3aa: CAISGRGVAGVADTQYF; CDR3nt: TGTGCCATCAGTGGCCGTGGGGTAGCGGGAGTTGCAGATACGCAGTATTTT
abundance: .; d_gene: .; v_gene: TRBV29-1; j_gene: TRBJ2-1; CDR3aa: CSVVAGVGSNEQFF; CDR3nt: TGCAGCGTTGTGGCAGGGGTAGGTTCCAATGAGCAGTTCTTC
abundance: .; d_gene: .; v_gene: TRBV5-6; j_gene: TRBJ2-2; CDR3aa: CASSSGSRGGITGELFF; CDR3nt: TGTGCCAGCAGCTCTGGGAGTAGGGGCGGGATTACCGGGGAGCTGTTTTTT
abundance: .; d_gene: .; v_gene: TRBV6-6; j_gene: TRBJ1-1; CDR3aa: CASSSTALNTEAFF; CDR3nt: TGTGCCAGCAGTTCTACCGCTTTGAACACTGAAGCTTTCTTT
abundance: once; d_gene: .; v_gene: TRBV11-3; j_gene: TRBJ2-1; CDR3aa: CASSARGGPYNEQFF; CDR3nt: TGTGCCAGCAGCGCCAGGGGCGGGCCCTACAATGAGCAGTTCTTC
abundance: .; d_gene: TRBD1; v_gene: TRBV6-1; j_gene: TRBJ2-7; CDR3aa: CASSERAGGTYEQYF; CDR3nt: TGTGCCAGCAGTGAACGGGCAGGGGGCACCTACGAGCAGTACTTC
abundance: .; d_gene: .; v_gene: TRBV27; j_gene: TRBJ2-7; CDR3aa: CASSFPGYEQYF; CDR3nt: TGTGCCAGCAGTTTTCCAGGCTACGAGCAGTACTTC
abundance: .; d_gene: TRBD2; v_gene: TRBV7-2; j_gene: TRBJ2-1; CDR3aa: CASSFQRGGIGEQFF; CDR3nt: TGTGCCAGCAGCTTCCAGCGGGGGGGCATAGGAGAGCAGTTCTTC
abundance: .; d_gene: .; v_gene: TRBV7-9; j_gene: TRBJ1-1; CDR3aa: CASSSGQKNTEAFF; CDR3nt: TGTGCCAGCAGCTCAGGACAGAAGAACACTGAAGCTTTCTTT
abundance: .; d_gene: .; v_gene: TRBV5-5; j_gene: TRBJ1-6; CDR3aa: CASSGQGLNSPLHF; CDR3nt: TGTGCCAGCAGCGGTCAGGGCCTTAATTCACCCCTCCACTTT
abundance: .; d_gene: .; v_gene: TRBV6-5; j_gene: TRBJ1-1; CDR3aa: CASTRSVGDTEAFF; CDR3nt: TGTGCCAGCACCAGGTCTGTAGGGGACACTGAAGCTTTCTTT
abundance: .; d_gene: TRBD1; v_gene: TRBV6-2/TRBV6-3; j_gene: TRBJ2-1; CDR3aa: CASSAQGAYNEQFF; CDR3nt: TGTGCCAGCAGTGCTCAGGGGGCCTACAATGAGCAGTTCTTC
abundance: .; d_gene: .; v_gene: TRBV5-1; j_gene: TRBJ1-5; CDR3aa: CASSLSGDNQPQHF; CDR3nt: TGCGCCAGCAGCTTGTCAGGGGACAATCAGCCCCAGCATTTT